This TCR beta chain stems from a study of T cell responses to AZD1222 COVID-19 vaccine. Study-wide results and caveats: Among vaccine-associated CD4 TCRs, coverage spanned spike, with dominance at 160-218 and 743-854. Nearly half of spike-specific TCRs reportedly go after variant regions that carry no mutations. All repertoire sampling was performed exclusively after the peak T cell response. At baseline, seropositivity was found in only a handful of AZD1222 recipients.

On this clone itself: Its antigen is not identified.

Only in-frame clones appear in the TCRdb table, and some are missing; sequencing was by immunoSEQ multiplex PCR. Among 84,000 or so clones, around nine tenths were seen once, and the ten largest hold roughly 5%. Looked up from germline, CDR1 is MNHEY and CDR2 is SVGAGI. Trimming pared 4 bases from V and 0 bases from J, leaving 13 bases between. This CDR3 spans 16 amino acids. This receptor was identified in an adult in good health. The material sequenced was peripheral blood, taken on day 0 of MenACWY control vaccination. This chain links TRBV6-5 with TRBJ2-1, with D uncertain. The CDR3 DNA sequence: TGTGCCAGCAGTTCCCTTCGGACGCCCTCCTACAATGAGCAGTTCTTC. This encodes CASSSLRTPSYNEQFF.